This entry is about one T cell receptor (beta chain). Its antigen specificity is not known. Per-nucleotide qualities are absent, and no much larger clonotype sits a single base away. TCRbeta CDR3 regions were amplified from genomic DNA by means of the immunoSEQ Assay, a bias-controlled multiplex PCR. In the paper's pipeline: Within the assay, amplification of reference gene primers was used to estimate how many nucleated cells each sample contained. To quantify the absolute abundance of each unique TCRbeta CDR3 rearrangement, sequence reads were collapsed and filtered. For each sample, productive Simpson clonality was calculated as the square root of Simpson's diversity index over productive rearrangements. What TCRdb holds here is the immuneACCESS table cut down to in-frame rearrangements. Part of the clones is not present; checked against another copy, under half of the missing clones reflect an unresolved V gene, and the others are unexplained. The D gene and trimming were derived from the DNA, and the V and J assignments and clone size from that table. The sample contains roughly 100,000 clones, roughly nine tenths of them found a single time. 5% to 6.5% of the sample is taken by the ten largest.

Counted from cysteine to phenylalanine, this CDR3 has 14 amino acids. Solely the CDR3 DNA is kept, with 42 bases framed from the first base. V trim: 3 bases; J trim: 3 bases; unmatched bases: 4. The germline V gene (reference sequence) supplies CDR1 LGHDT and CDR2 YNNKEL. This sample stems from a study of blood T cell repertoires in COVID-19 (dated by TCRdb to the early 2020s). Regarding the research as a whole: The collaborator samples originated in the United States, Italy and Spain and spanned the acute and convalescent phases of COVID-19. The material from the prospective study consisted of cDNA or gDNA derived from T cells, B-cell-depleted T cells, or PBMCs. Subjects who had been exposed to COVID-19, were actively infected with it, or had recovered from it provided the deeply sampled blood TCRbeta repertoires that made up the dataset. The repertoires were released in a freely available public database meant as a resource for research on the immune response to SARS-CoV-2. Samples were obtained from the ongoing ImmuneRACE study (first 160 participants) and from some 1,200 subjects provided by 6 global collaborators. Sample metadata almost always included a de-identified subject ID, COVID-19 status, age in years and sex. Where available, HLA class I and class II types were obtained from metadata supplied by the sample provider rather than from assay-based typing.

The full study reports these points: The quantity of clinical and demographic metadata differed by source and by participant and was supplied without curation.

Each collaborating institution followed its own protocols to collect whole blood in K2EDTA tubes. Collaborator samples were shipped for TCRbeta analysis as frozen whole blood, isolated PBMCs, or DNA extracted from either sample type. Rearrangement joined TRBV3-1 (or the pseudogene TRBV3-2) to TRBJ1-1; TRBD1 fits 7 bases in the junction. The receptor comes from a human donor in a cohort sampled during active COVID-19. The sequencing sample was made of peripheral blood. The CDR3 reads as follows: CASSHITGDTEAFF. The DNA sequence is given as TGTGCCAGCAGCCATATAACAGGGGACACTGAAGCTTTCTTT.